This T cell receptor beta chain was captured in a study of T cell repertoires in aging, cancer and after chemotherapy (dated by TCRdb to between 2019 and 2020). Background on the whole study: Donors spanned six age groups from 30 or younger to 70 or older, with at least three individuals per group. In the hematological group, the paired samples taken before and after chemotherapy came from chronic lymphocytic leukemia patients given fludarabine- or bendamustine-based regimens. Several million TCR reads were contained in the full dataset. The study profiled peripheral blood TCR beta repertoires from healthy donors and cancer patients to examine immunoaging and T cell reconstitution after chemotherapy. Alongside some 96 healthy donors serving as a reference group, the cohort included some 210 cancer patients, of whom roughly 92 had hematological cancers and some 130 had solid cancers. Summary of the overall study and its limitations: Compared with age-matched healthy donors, untreated patients with hematological or solid cancers had significantly lower TCR diversity and higher clonality in blood. Declining TCR diversity with age in healthy donors was mainly explained by loss of richness; in cancer patients, loss of evenness also contributed. Hematological cancer patients had lymphoid organ infiltration, which may itself impair thymic emigration or peripheral T cell expansion. According to the authors, the repertoire data do not allow conclusions to be drawn about immunological memory after chemotherapy. In both cancer cohorts, median generation probability rose over the chemotherapy interval, which suggests that the repertoire was reconstituted through rebound thymic output.

Rearranged TRB sequences spanning V, D and J segments were amplified in a multiplex touch-down PCR with a mixed TRB-A/B primer pool. Illumina adapters and sample indices were added to the amplicons in two consecutive PCR reactions performed with Phusion HS II polymerase. Amplicons were gel-purified with the NucleoSpin Gel and PCR Clean-up kit, then checked with Qubit and an Agilent 2100 Bioanalyzer. Libraries were sequenced on an Illumina MiSeq using 600-cycle, single-indexed, paired-end runs. Turning to the authors' computational methods: TRB sequences were processed with MiXCR versions 2.12 and 3.0.5. Each unique CDR3 nucleotide sequence was treated as one clone, and only productive sequences with two or more reads were kept. The repertoire metrics were Shannon diversity, evenness, clonality (defined as one minus evenness), and alpha-parameterized diversity profiles covering alpha 0 to 5. Generation probabilities of clones in paired pre- and post-chemotherapy samples were computed with the IGoR algorithm. TCRdb redid the processing of the public reads, applying fastp at Q25 and MiXCR, and retained in-frame beta chains. Each CDR3 protein gets just one entry, which takes the most common genes and DNA from the rows behind it. The V and J calls come from TCRdb's annotation, not from the publication. The sample table lists about 5,700 distinct CDR3 sequences, 35% to 50% of them with a count of one. Of the sample, 6.8% is held by the ten largest clones.

This clonotype was seen only a few times. No antigen is known for it. Base qualities are not provided; no much larger clone lies one nucleotide away. CDR1 and CDR2 (MNHEY, SVGEGT) derive from the germline V gene. V is pruned by 6 bases and J by 6 bases, leaving 7 bases of the junction without a gene match. Reading from cysteine to phenylalanine, the CDR3 counts 14 amino acids. Only CDR3 DNA remains: 42 bases, in frame from the first base. TCR beta rearrangements were amplified from genomic DNA extracted from peripheral blood rather than from sorted cells or RNA. This TCR derives from a human donor with a blood cancer. Input material: blood. The sequence is built from TRBV6-2 or TRBV6-3 and TRBJ2-3; TRBD1 matches 9 bases in the middle. The DNA sequence reads TGTGCCAGCAGATGGACAGGGGAGTGGGATACGCAGTATTTT. It translates to CASRWTGEWDTQYF.